These 5 T cell receptor beta chains were sequenced from one sample in a study of tumour-infiltrating T cells in Burkitt lymphoma. Using immunoSEQ multiplex PCR, the repertoire was profiled, and TCRdb retains in-frame clones only, with some absent. The repertoire includes 6,400 or so clones, roughly 84% of them detected once, and about 10% sits in the top ten. The sample consisted of tumor tissue. The source of these receptors is a human donor with Burkitt lymphoma.

This chain connects TRBV2 to TRBJ2-7; 7 nucleotides match TRBD2. V trimming: 11 bases; J trimming: 4 bases; junction bases outside the gene matches: 11. The CDR3 is made up of 13 amino acids. Germline V gives CDR1 SNHLY, CDR2 FYNNEI. The CDR3 is CASLSGGGYEQYF. The CDR3 nucleotides read TGTGCCTCTCTCTCGGGAGGAGGTTACGAGCAGTACTTC.

V is TRBV6-4 and J is TRBJ1-5, with D uncertain. The length of the CDR3 is 15 residues. CDR1 and CDR2 (germline): MRHNA, SNTAGT. Trimming pared 2 bases from V and 0 bases from J, leaving 8 bases between. CDR3 nucleotides: TGTGCCAGCAGTGACCTGCAAAATAGCAATCAGCCCCAGCATTTT. This encodes CASSDLQNSNQPQHF.

The CDR3 region has the DNA TGCAGCGTAGGCTTCGGGCCAGACACCCAGTACTTC. This translates into CSVGFGPDTQYF. The rearrangement joins TRBV29-1 to TRBJ2-5; no definite D call. This CDR3 comprises 12 residues. With 6 bases removed from V and 8 bases from J, the gap between germline ends came to 16 bases. Germline V gene sequence: CDR1 SQVTM, CDR2 ANQGSEA.

The genes are TRBV30 and TRBJ2-7; 8 bases are shared with TRBD2. The V gene's germline CDR1 is GTSNPN and CDR2 SVGIG (reference sequence). This CDR3 has 12 amino acids. The V segment lost 3 bases and the J segment 2 bases; nucleotides outside the gene matches: 0. The CDR3 spells CAWSGRAYEQYF. CDR3 bases: TGTGCCTGGAGCGGGAGGGCCTACGAGCAGTACTTC.

In its sample, this clone was seen once. V is TRBV7-2 and J is TRBJ1-4; the match to TRBD1 covers 10 bases. Germline V gene sequence: CDR1 SGHTA, CDR2 FQGNSA. Losses at the gene ends were 6 bases for V and 8 bases for J; bases not matched to a gene: 9. The CDR3 sequence is 15 residues long. In nucleotides, the CDR3 is TGTGCCAGCAGTCAAACCGGGACAGGGGCGGAAAAACTGTTTTTT. Translated, it gives CASSQTGTGAEKLFF.